A single TCR beta chain is shown here with its context. This clonotype was seen more than once but under ten times. What antigen it recognizes has not been identified. No base quality information exists; no much larger clone differs at one position. TCRdb records Illumina HiSeq 1500 as the sequencer. TCRdb reworked the public reads: Q25 trimming with fastp, MiXCR clone assembly, productive beta chains retained. For every CDR3 protein sequence, its rows merge into one entry that carries the most common genes and DNA. This sample has some 900,000 distinct CDR3 sequences in its table, and around a third of those were observed once. The ten largest clones capture 9.5% to 15% of the sample. This specimen's treatment or condition label, interpreted: in vitro stimulation with specific CMV peptide epitopes to enrich CMV-specific T cells. V was cut back by 6 bases and J by 8 bases, leaving a gap of 13 bases between them. From the germline V gene, CDR1 is SGHVS and CDR2 is FQNEAQ. Its CDR3 holds 12 amino acids, cysteine through phenylalanine. Left in the record is the CDR3 DNA by itself, 36 bases read in frame from the first base.

These data come from a study of T cell repertoires in cytomegalovirus infection (dated by TCRdb to about 2019). Background for the entire study: Recently identified HLA-C-restricted CMV epitopes, whose presentation resists viral immunomodulation, were targeted by peptide stimulations together with well-studied HLA-B-restricted epitopes. Donor HLA type was relevant to the analysis, because carriage of CMV infection together with the matching HLA type was indicated by public TCR beta signatures.

Points the paper makes about the study in general: In both this cohort and an independent roughly 330-donor cohort, the cumulative frequency of public TCR beta family members distinguished carriers of CMV infection plus the relevant HLA type. The ex vivo response was dominated by HLA-C-restricted CMV-specific TCR beta clonotypes, which also provided the single most frequent clonotype in two of eight donors.

The starting material was cultured CD8+ T cells from PBMCs, obtained from culture after CMV antigen stimulation. The V gene is TRBV7-8 and the J gene is TRBJ1-2; no D segment can be confidently identified. The clonotype comes from a human donor in good health (CMV status not recorded). Some clones in this sample may be carry-over from other donors' samples. The CDR3 corresponds to CASRPSGEGYTF. The sequence in DNA is TGTGCCAGCAGACCCTCCGGGGAGGGCTACACCTTC.